A selection of T cell receptor beta chains follows, all from one sample in a study of blood T cell repertoires in COVID-19. Profiling relied on immunoSEQ multiplex PCR, and the TCRdb table lists in-frame clones only, not all of them. The table records 51,000 or so clones, 85% to 90% of them present only once. Sequencing was performed on peripheral blood. The receptors were gathered from an elderly man with acute or convalescent COVID-19. CDR3s include the opening cysteine and the closing phenylalanine or tryptophan. The D gene is left open where the match is weak. The size entry is marked missing in some rows and otherwise reads once, few, many or a size class.

d_gene	abundance	j_gene	v_gene	CDR3aa	CDR3nt
NA	NA	TRBJ2-2	TRBV15	CATSRDLYTGELFF	TGTGCCACCAGCAGAGATCTATACACCGGGGAGCTGTTTTTT
TRBD1	NA	TRBJ1-5	TRBV30	CAWKLGTGNQPQHF	TGTGCCTGGAAGCTAGGGACAGGCAATCAGCCCCAGCATTTT
NA	NA	TRBJ1-5	TRBV19	CASRPPAGPNQPQHF	TGTGCCAGTAGACCGCCGGCAGGGCCAAATCAGCCCCAGCATTTT
TRBD1	NA	TRBJ2-7	TRBV7-8	CASGPRDRASYEQYF	TGTGCCAGCGGACCCCGGGACAGGGCCTCCTACGAGCAGTACTTC
NA	NA	TRBJ1-1	TRBV2	CASSDGQFFEAFF	TGTGCCAGCAGTGACGGACAATTCTTTGAAGCTTTCTTT
TRBD1	NA	TRBJ1-2	TRBV5-1	CASSPGQPFQGYTF	TGCGCCAGCAGCCCGGGACAGCCCTTCCAAGGCTACACCTTC
NA	NA	TRBJ1-2	TRBV6-5	CASRDSRLGGYTF	TGTGCCAGCAGGGACAGTCGCCTCGGGGGCTACACCTTC
TRBD1	NA	TRBJ1-1	TRBV6-5	CASSLSGGPEAFF	TGTGCCAGCAGCCTTTCAGGGGGCCCTGAAGCTTTCTTT
NA	NA	TRBJ2-1	TRBV6-5	CASRRSGEQFF	TGTGCCAGCAGAAGGTCCGGGGAGCAGTTCTTC
TRBD1	NA	TRBJ2-5	TRBV5-4	CASSSPTGVPSETQYF	TGTGCCAGCAGCTCGCCGACAGGGGTTCCCTCCGAGACCCAGTACTTC
NA	NA	TRBJ2-7	TRBV5-1	CASSLATGFNYEQYF	TGCGCCAGCAGCTTAGCTACAGGGTTTAACTACGAGCAGTACTTC
NA	NA	TRBJ2-5	TRBV28	CASSRGTQYF	TGTGCCAGCAGTCGGGGGACCCAGTACTTC
TRBD2	NA	TRBJ2-1	TRBV9	CASSVGSGGPENEQFF	TGTGCCAGCAGCGTGGGTAGCGGGGGGCCTGAGAATGAGCAGTTCTTC
TRBD1	NA	TRBJ1-1	TRBV29-1	CSVEIWRGRGTEAFF	TGCAGCGTTGAAATCTGGAGGGGGCGGGGAACTGAAGCTTTCTTT
NA	NA	TRBJ1-5	TRBV7-9	CASSLGGPPQHF	TGTGCCAGCAGCTTAGGGGGCCCGCCCCAGCATTTT
NA	NA	TRBJ1-1	TRBV10-3	CAISEPGLSNTEAFF	TGTGCCATCAGTGAGCCGGGACTTTCGAACACTGAAGCTTTCTTT
NA	NA	TRBJ1-2	TRBV2	CASSEFRGEMDGYTF	TGTGCCAGCAGTGAATTCAGGGGAGAAATGGATGGCTACACCTTC
NA	NA	TRBJ1-1	TRBV25-1	CASSTPQGRAFF	TGTGCCAGCAGTACCCCCCAGGGGCGAGCTTTCTTT
NA	NA	TRBJ1-6	TRBV5-1	CASSLERGFDSPLHF	TGCGCCAGCAGCTTGGAACGGGGTTTTGATTCACCCCTCCACTTT
TRBD2	NA	TRBJ2-3	TRBV30	CAWSLAGGPDTQYF	TGTGCCTGGAGTCTAGCGGGGGGGCCAGATACGCAGTATTTT
NA	NA	TRBJ1-2	TRBV18	CASSWDNGYTF	TGTGCCAGCTCGTGGGACAATGGCTACACCTTC
NA	NA	TRBJ2-2	TRBV27	CASSLSRLTRLFF	TGTGCCAGCAGTTTATCGCGGCTTACCCGGCTGTTTTTT
NA	NA	TRBJ1-1	TRBV6-5	CASSTSLGNTEAFF	TGTGCCAGCAGTACCTCCCTCGGGAACACTGAAGCTTTCTTT
TRBD1	NA	TRBJ1-2	TRBV6-1	CASSERGPGQGASSYTF	TGTGCCAGCAGTGAAAGGGGCCCGGGACAGGGGGCAAGCAGCTACACCTTC
TRBD1	NA	TRBJ1-1	TRBV19	CANPDRATEAFF	TGTGCCAACCCGGACAGGGCCACTGAAGCTTTCTTT
NA	NA	TRBJ1-1	TRBV19	CATQWGVGSTEAFF	TGTGCCACCCAGTGGGGGGTGGGGTCCACTGAAGCTTTCTTT
NA	once	TRBJ2-1	TRBV7-9	CASSRQAAALNEQFF	TGTGCCAGCAGCAGACAGGCAGCAGCGTTGAATGAGCAGTTCTTC
TRBD1	NA	TRBJ1-5	TRBV2	CASTRQTGGGQPQHF	TGTGCCAGCACTAGACAAACAGGGGGCGGTCAGCCCCAGCATTTT
TRBD1	NA	TRBJ1-5	TRBV19	CASRPPGTGGSNQPQHF	TGTGCCAGTAGGCCACCCGGGACAGGGGGTAGCAATCAGCCCCAGCATTTT
NA	NA	TRBJ1-4	TRBV9	CASSVAVPGAGENEKLFF	TGTGCCAGCAGCGTAGCCGTGCCAGGGGCGGGAGAAAATGAAAAACTGTTTTTT
TRBD1	few	TRBJ1-2	TRBV5-1	CASRTGTGGAPWGYTF	TGCGCCAGCAGGACCGGGACAGGGGGCGCCCCTTGGGGCTACACCTTC
NA	NA	TRBJ1-1	TRBV7-2	CASSSLRGTQAFF	TGTGCCAGCAGCTCCCTCAGGGGAACCCAAGCTTTCTTT
NA	NA	TRBJ2-7	TRBV5-4	CASSRTGSSYEQYF	TGTGCCAGCAGCAGGACGGGGAGCTCCTACGAGCAGTACTTC
NA	NA	TRBJ1-2	TRBV24-1	CATSDGGFNYGYTF	TGTGCCACCAGTGATGGGGGGTTCAACTATGGCTACACCTTC
NA	NA	TRBJ1-3	TRBV18	CASSLRQTAGNTIYF	TGTGCCAGCTCACTGAGACAGACGGCTGGAAACACCATATATTTT
NA	NA	TRBJ2-5	TRBV11-2	CASSFFRGETQYF	TGTGCCAGCAGCTTTTTCAGGGGAGAGACCCAGTACTTC
TRBD1	NA	TRBJ2-6	TRBV4-1	CASSQERTGVSSGANVLTF	TGCGCCAGCAGCCAAGAGAGGACAGGGGTTTCCTCTGGGGCCAACGTCCTGACTTTC
NA	NA	TRBJ1-1	TRBV29-1	CSVSGPGTEAFF	TGCAGCGTTTCCGGTCCGGGCACTGAAGCTTTCTTT
TRBD1	NA	TRBJ1-2	TRBV27	CASSLSQGVFGYTF	TGTGCCAGCAGTTTATCACAGGGGGTTTTTGGCTACACCTTC
NA	NA	TRBJ1-1	TRBV7-9	CASRLRGLNTEAFF	TGTGCCAGCAGGTTAAGAGGGCTGAACACTGAAGCTTTCTTT
TRBD1	NA	TRBJ1-3	TRBV7-9	CASSVGDRGQTDTIYF	TGTGCCAGCAGCGTTGGGGACAGGGGGCAGACAGACACCATATATTTT
NA	NA	TRBJ1-2	TRBV5-1	CASSQPGSHGYTF	TGCGCCAGCAGCCAACCAGGGTCCCATGGCTACACCTTC
NA	NA	TRBJ1-2	TRBV28	CASSLGRGGSYGYTF	TGTGCCAGCAGTTTAGGCAGGGGAGGGTCCTATGGCTACACCTTC
TRBD1	NA	TRBJ2-7	TRBV7-6	CASSPRTGTGSYEQYF	TGTGCCAGCAGCCCGCGAACCGGGACAGGGAGCTACGAGCAGTACTTC
NA	NA	TRBJ1-2	TRBV12-3/TRBV12-4	CASSLDSLYGYTF	TGTGCCAGCAGTTTGGACAGCCTCTATGGCTACACCTTC
TRBD1	NA	TRBJ1-2	TRBV5-4	CASSADRGYGYTF	TGTGCCAGCAGCGCAGACAGGGGATATGGCTACACCTTC
TRBD2	NA	TRBJ2-1	TRBV5-1	CASSLAWGLADNEQFF	TGCGCCAGCAGCTTGGCCTGGGGACTAGCGGACAATGAGCAGTTCTTC
TRBD1	NA	TRBJ1-5	TRBV30	CAWSHTGGNQPQHF	TGTGCCTGGAGTCATACAGGGGGCAATCAGCCCCAGCATTTT
TRBD2	NA	TRBJ2-2	TRBV2	CASQEGTSGGAARELFF	TGTGCCAGCCAAGAGGGGACTAGCGGGGGAGCGGCAAGGGAGCTGTTTTTT
TRBD2	NA	TRBJ2-1	TRBV19	CASSIGGGSGNEQFF	TGTGCCAGTAGTATAGGGGGAGGTAGCGGGAATGAGCAGTTCTTC
NA	NA	TRBJ1-1	TRBV7-9	CASRETGNTEAFF	TGTGCCAGCAGGGAGACAGGGAACACTGAAGCTTTCTTT
NA	NA	TRBJ2-7	TRBV10-3	CAIRGTGGDYEQYF	TGTGCCATCAGGGGTACAGGGGGGGATTACGAGCAGTACTTC
TRBD1	NA	TRBJ1-2	TRBV28	CASSPPQGVYGYTF	TGTGCCAGCAGCCCCCCACAGGGGGTATATGGCTACACCTTC
TRBD1	NA	TRBJ1-1	TRBV10-2	CASRKTGARDTEAFF	TGCGCCAGCAGGAAGACAGGGGCTAGGGACACTGAAGCTTTCTTT